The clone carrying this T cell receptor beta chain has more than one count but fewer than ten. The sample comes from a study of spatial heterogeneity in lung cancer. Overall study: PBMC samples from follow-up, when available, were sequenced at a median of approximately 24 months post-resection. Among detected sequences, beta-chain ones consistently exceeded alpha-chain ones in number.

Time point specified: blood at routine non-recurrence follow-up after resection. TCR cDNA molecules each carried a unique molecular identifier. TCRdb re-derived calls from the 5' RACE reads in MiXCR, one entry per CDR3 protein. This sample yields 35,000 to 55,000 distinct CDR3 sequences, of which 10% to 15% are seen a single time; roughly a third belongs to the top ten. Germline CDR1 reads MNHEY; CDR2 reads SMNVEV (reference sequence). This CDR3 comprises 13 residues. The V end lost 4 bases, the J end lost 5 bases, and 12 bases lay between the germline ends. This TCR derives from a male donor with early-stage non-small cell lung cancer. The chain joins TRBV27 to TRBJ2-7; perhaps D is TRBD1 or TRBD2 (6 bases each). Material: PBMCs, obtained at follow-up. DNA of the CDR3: TGTGCCAGCAGTTGGGGGGCTATGGACGAGCAGTACTTC. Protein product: CASSWGAMDEQYF.